The 21 T cell receptor beta chains below all came from one sample that was sequenced in a study of lymphopenia after photon versus proton radiotherapy. Clones were sequenced by immunoSEQ multiplex PCR, and TCRdb holds only the in-frame ones, with some missing. The sample lists roughly 15,000 clones, just over 85% occurring once. This sample comprised peripheral blood, obtained from a patient treated with proton-based radiotherapy. These receptors all come from a man aged 65 to 79 with pancreatic cancer.

This clone was seen just once. The chain has TRBV28 and TRBJ2-7, with 8 bases matching TRBD1. Germline CDR1 and CDR2: MDHEN and SYDVKM. The CDR3 is 14 amino acids. V was clipped by 8 bases and J by 4 bases; unmatched bases: 10. The CDR3 loop reads CASDRGIVPYEQYF. The CDR3 DNA reads as TGTGCCAGCGACAGGGGTATCGTACCATACGAGCAGTACTTC.

The genes are TRBV5-5 and TRBJ1-1; D remains ambiguous. The CDR3 has 12 residues. Germline lookup yields CDR1 SGHKS and CDR2 YYEKEE (reference sequence). The V and J ends lost 4 bases and 5 bases respectively, with 9 bases between them. CDR3 sequence reads: CASSLTGTEAFF. DNA for the CDR3: TGTGCCAGCAGCCTCACGGGGACTGAAGCTTTCTTT.

The gene calls are TRBV7-9 and TRBJ2-1, with 14 nucleotides matching TRBD2. The CDR3 extends over 15 amino acids. The V gene end was trimmed by 3 bases and the J gene end by 13 bases; junction bases not matched to a gene: 8. CDR1 and CDR2 (germline): SEHNR, FQNEAQ (reference sequence). Here the CDR3 DNA reads TGTGCCAGCAGCTTCCCGACTAGCGGGGGGGCAGACCAGTTCTTC. Its translation: CASSFPTSGGADQFF.

V usage is TRBV2 and J usage is TRBJ2-1; D remains ambiguous. V gave up 6 bases and J gave up 6 bases, with 6 bases separating them. This CDR3 region has 11 residues. Looked up from germline, CDR1 is SNHLY and CDR2 is FYNNEI. The CDR3 bases are TGTGCCAGCAGGGAAAGCAATGAGCAGTTCTTC. It encodes CASRESNEQFF.

In its sample, this clone is large. The rearrangement uses TRBV5-6 and TRBJ2-7, with D perhaps matching TRBD2 (6 bases). The CDR3 spans 14 residues. Germline loops: CDR1 SGHDT, CDR2 YYEEEE. V was cut by 4 bases and J by 2 bases, with 13 bases left in between. CDR3 amino acids: CASSAGTYPYEQYF. For the CDR3, the DNA is TGTGCCAGCAGCGCAGGGACTTACCCCTACGAGCAGTACTTC.

The V call is TRBV6-1, the J call TRBJ2-7; 11 nucleotides agree with TRBD2. There are 14 residues in the CDR3. CDR1 is MNHNS, CDR2 SASEGT, per germline. With 8 bases clipped from V and 2 bases from J, the junction kept 5 bases outside the gene matches. The CDR3 DNA reads TGTGCCAGCGGGGGACTAGCGGTTACCTACGAGCAGTACTTC. Translated: CASGGLAVTYEQYF.

The V and J genes are TRBV6-6 and TRBJ2-7; 10 bases match TRBD1. The CDR3 runs to 14 residues. CDR1 and CDR2 (germline): MNHNY, SVGAGI (reference sequence). J was trimmed by 6 bases and V by 8 bases; bases with no gene match: 10. CDR3 nucleotides: TGTGCCAGCGGCGCAGGGACAGGGGTAGCCGAGCAGTACTTC. It codes for CASGAGTGVAEQYF.

This sequence joins TRBV10-2 and TRBJ2-1; no clear D gene. V was clipped by 4 bases and J by 3 bases, with 10 bases between them. The CDR3 runs 14 residues. Germline V gene data show CDR1 as WSHSY and CDR2 as SAAADI. The CDR3 sequence is CASSAAGRYNEQFF. The CDR3 nucleotides are TGCGCCAGCAGTGCGGCCGGCCGCTACAATGAGCAGTTCTTC.

This rearrangement joins TRBV6-1 to TRBJ2-1; 10 bases are a match to TRBD2. The junction had 6 bases not matched to a gene; V was cut back by 3 bases and J by 7 bases. The CDR3 sequence is 15 residues long. In germline, CDR1 is MNHNS, CDR2 SASEGT. As DNA, the CDR3 is TGTGCCAGCAGTGATGCTAGCGGGAGCAAGAATGAGCAGTTCTTC. It codes for CASSDASGSKNEQFF.

In regard to this clone: A read error may produce the germline difference seen at one junction end. This sample also contains other DNA sequences that code for the same CDR3. The J gene is TRBJ2-7, the V gene TRBV5-4; D call uncertain. The CDR3 loop spans 11 amino acids. The V gene's germline CDR1 is SGHNT and CDR2 YYREEE (reference sequence). The CDR3 DNA reads as TGCGCCAGCAGCTTGGCGGTCGAGCAGTACTTC. Its translation is CASSLAVEQYF.

In this sample, this clone turned up a few times. The chain carries TRBV7-2 and TRBJ1-1, with TRBD1 matching 7 bases. The V gene's germline CDR1 is SGHTA and CDR2 FQGNSA. Losses at the gene ends were 3 bases for V and 6 bases for J; bases not matched to a gene: 10. CDR3 length: 15 amino acids. The CDR3 nucleotides are TGTGCCAGCAGCTTCGCCCGAGGGGGCGGGGCTGAAGCTTTCTTT. This gives the protein CASSFARGGGAEAFF.

A few counts support this clone. V gene TRBV7-2 combines with J gene TRBJ2-1; tentative D call: TRBD2 (5 bases). The CDR3 is 18 residues long. Per germline, CDR1 SGHTA and CDR2 FQGNSA. V dropped 2 bases and J dropped 6 bases, with 23 bases sitting between them. The CDR3 spells CASSLIGGQSGRGNEQFF. The CDR3 nucleotides read TGTGCCAGCAGCTTAATTGGCGGGCAATCCGGCCGGGGCAATGAGCAGTTCTTC.

This CDR3 is CASSLNPGGNQETQYF. In DNA, the CDR3 is TGTGCCAGCAGCTTAAATCCAGGGGGAAACCAAGAGACCCAGTACTTC. The chain employs TRBV7-6 and TRBJ2-5, with 7 bases lining up with TRBD1. The junction had 6 bases not matched to a gene; V was cut back by 2 bases and J by 0 bases. From germline, CDR1 is SGHVS and CDR2 FNYEAQ. The CDR3 runs to 16 residues.

This clone has a handful of counts. The gene calls are TRBV5-6 and TRBJ1-2; TRBD1 agrees at 7 bases. This CDR3 has 16 residues. Germline-derived CDR1 and CDR2 are SGHDT and YYEEEE. J was trimmed by 8 bases and V by 2 bases; bases with no gene match: 15. DNA of the CDR3: TGTGCCAGCAGCTTATCCGCAATCGACAGGGCGAAAGGCTACACCTTC. It specifies CASSLSAIDRAKGYTF. Full variable domain (outside the CDR3, taken from reference TRBV5-6 and TRBJ1-2): DAGVTQSPTHLIKTRGQQVTLRCSPKSGHDTVSWYQQALGQGPQFIFQYYEEEERQRGNFPDRFSGHQFPNYSSELNVNALLLGDSALYLCASSLSAIDRAKGYTFGSGTRLTVV.

The genes are TRBV27 and TRBJ2-1; perhaps D is TRBD1 or TRBD2 (6 bases each). Germline CDR1 is MNHEY and CDR2 is SMNVEV (reference sequence). The length of the CDR3 is 17 residues. V lost 6 bases and J lost 6, with 24 bases in between. The CDR3: CASRPRADGGASNEQFF. For the CDR3, the DNA is TGTGCCAGCAGACCTAGGGCGGACGGGGGCGCCTCCAATGAGCAGTTCTTC.

The chain is built from TRBV19 and TRBJ2-3; possibly TRBD2 for D (5 bases). Germline lookup yields CDR1 LNHDA and CDR2 SQIVND (reference sequence). This CDR3 is built from 14 residues. The CDR3 nucleotides are TGTGCTACTACGGTTGGCGGGAGCACAGATACGCAGTATTTT. This sequence encodes CATTVGGSTDTQYF.

This sequence joins TRBV7-6 and TRBJ1-3; TRBD1 is a possible D gene (5 bases). Germline V gene sequence: CDR1 SGHVS, CDR2 FNYEAQ. Trimming shortened V by 5 bases and J by 0 bases, and 8 bases separated the two germline ends. The CDR3 totals 14 residues. The CDR3 loop is CASSRGVSGNTIYF. CDR3 DNA sequence: TGTGCCAGCAGCCGGGGGGTCTCTGGAAACACCATATATTTT.

The gene calls are TRBV5-6 and TRBJ2-1, with 8 bases identical to TRBD2. The CDR3 covers 16 residues. In germline, CDR1 is SGHDT, CDR2 YYEEEE. The V and J ends lost 3 bases and 4 bases, in that order; junction bases with no gene match: 9. The CDR3: CASSWRSSGLYNEQFF. In nucleotides, the CDR3 is TGTGCCAGCAGCTGGAGGTCTAGCGGGCTATACAATGAGCAGTTCTTC. Full variable domain (missing parts from reference TRBV5-6 and TRBJ2-1): DAGVTQSPTHLIKTRGQQVTLRCSPKSGHDTVSWYQQALGQGPQFIFQYYEEEERQRGNFPDRFSGHQFPNYSSELNVNALLLGDSALYLCASSWRSSGLYNEQFFGPGTRLTVL.

The genes are TRBV10-2 and TRBJ2-3, with D possibly TRBD2 on 6 matching bases. Germline lookup yields CDR1 WSHSY and CDR2 SAAADI. This CDR3 is 14 amino acids long. Trimming pared 8 bases from V and 3 bases from J, leaving 15 bases between. This CDR3 is CASGASAVTDTQYF. The CDR3 DNA follows: TGCGCCAGCGGGGCTAGCGCTGTGACAGATACGCAGTATTTT.

The J gene is TRBJ1-1, the V gene TRBV19; TRBD1 agrees at 7 bases. V shed 4 bases and J 7 bases; nucleotides not matched to a gene: 9. Germline values: CDR1 LNHDA, CDR2 SQIVND (reference sequence). CDR3 size: 14 residues. The CDR3: CASSTQGGYGEAFF. Written as DNA, the CDR3 is TGTGCCAGTAGTACCCAGGGGGGATATGGTGAAGCTTTCTTT. Drawing the rest from reference TRBV19 and TRBJ1-1, the complete variable domain is DGGITQSPKYLFRKEGQNVTLSCEQNLNHDAMYWYRQDPGQGLRLIYYSQIVNDFQKGDIAEGYSVSREKKESFPLTVTSAQKNPTAFYLCASSTQGGYGEAFFGQGTRLTVV.

This clone occurred once. The J gene is TRBJ2-1, the V gene TRBV5-1, with D maybe TRBD1 (6 bases). V lost 5 bases and J 2 bases, leaving 23 bases between the germline ends. The CDR3 loop spans 18 amino acids. The germline V gene encodes CDR1 SGHRS and CDR2 YFSETQ. The CDR3 sequence: CASSPPFAGTKTYNEQFF. In DNA form, the CDR3 reads TGCGCCAGCAGTCCCCCTTTTGCCGGGACAAAAACCTACAATGAGCAGTTCTTC.